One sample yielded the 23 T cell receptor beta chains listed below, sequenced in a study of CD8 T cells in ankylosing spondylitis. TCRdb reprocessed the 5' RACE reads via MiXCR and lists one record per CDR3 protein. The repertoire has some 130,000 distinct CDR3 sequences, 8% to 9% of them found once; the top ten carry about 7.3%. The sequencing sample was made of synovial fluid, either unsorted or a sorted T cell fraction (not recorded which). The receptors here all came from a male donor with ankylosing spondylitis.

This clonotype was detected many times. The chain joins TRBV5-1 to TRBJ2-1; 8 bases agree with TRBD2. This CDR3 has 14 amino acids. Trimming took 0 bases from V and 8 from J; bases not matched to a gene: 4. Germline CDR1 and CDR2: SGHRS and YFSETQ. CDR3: CASSLVGTRDEQFF. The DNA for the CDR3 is TGCGCCAGCAGCTTGGTCGGGACTAGGGATGAGCAGTTCTTC.

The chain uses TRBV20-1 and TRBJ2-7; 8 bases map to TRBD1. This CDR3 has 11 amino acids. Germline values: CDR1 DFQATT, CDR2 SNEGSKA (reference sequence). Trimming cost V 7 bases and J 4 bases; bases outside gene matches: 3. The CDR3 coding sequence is TGCAGTGTACAGGGGGATTACGAGCAGTACTTC. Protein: CSVQGDYEQYF.

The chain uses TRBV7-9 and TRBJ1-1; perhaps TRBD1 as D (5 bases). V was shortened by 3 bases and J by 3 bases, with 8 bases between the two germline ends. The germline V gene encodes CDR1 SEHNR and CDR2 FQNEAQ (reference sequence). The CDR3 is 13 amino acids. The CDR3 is CASSLGGHTEAFF. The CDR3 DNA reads TGTGCCAGCAGCTTGGGGGGACACACTGAAGCTTTCTTT. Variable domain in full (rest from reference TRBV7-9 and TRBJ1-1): DTGVSQNPRHKITKRGQNVTFRCDPISEHNRLYWYRQTLGQGPEFLTYFQNEAQLEKSRLLSDRFSAERPKGSFSTLEIQRTEQGDSAMYLCASSLGGHTEAFFGQGTRLTVV.

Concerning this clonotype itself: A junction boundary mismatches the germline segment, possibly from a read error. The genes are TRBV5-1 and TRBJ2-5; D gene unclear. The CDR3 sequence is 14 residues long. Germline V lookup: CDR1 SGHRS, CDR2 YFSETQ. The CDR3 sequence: CASSLEGPQETRYF. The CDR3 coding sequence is TGCGCCAGCAGCTTGGAAGGCCCACAAGAGACCCGGTACTTC. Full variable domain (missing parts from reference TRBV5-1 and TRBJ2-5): KAGVTQTPRYLIKTRGQQVTLSCSPISGHRSVSWYQQTPGQGLQFLFEYFSETQRNKGNFPGRFSGRQFSNSRSEMNVSTLELGDSALYLCASSLEGPQETRYFGPGTRLLVL.

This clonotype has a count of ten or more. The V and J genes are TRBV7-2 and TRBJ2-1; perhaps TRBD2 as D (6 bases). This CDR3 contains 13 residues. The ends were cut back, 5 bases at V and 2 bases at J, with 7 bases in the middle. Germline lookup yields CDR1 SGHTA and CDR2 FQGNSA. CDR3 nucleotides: TGTGCCAGCAGCCGCGGGGCCTACAATGAGCAGTTCTTC. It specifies CASSRGAYNEQFF.

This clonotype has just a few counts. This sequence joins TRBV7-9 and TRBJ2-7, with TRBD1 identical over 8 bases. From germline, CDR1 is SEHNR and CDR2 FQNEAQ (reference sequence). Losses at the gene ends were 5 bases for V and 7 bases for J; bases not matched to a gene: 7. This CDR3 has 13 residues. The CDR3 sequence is CASSQGARGEQYF. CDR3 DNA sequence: TGTGCCAGCAGCCAGGGGGCCAGAGGAGAGCAGTACTTC.

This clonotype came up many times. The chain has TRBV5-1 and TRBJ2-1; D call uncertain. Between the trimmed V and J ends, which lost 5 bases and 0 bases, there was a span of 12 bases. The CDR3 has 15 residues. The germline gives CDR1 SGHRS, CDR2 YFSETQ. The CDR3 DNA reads TGCGCCAGCAGTTCTTCTGATCTCTCCTACAATGAGCAGTTCTTC. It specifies CASSSSDLSYNEQFF.

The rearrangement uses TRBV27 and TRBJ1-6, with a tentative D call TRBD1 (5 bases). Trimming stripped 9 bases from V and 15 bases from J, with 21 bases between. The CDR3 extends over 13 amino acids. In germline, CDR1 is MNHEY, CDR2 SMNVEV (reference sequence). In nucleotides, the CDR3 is TGTGCCAGTGCTCCAGGGACCCTAAGGCTCCTCCACTTT. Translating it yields CASAPGTLRLLHF.

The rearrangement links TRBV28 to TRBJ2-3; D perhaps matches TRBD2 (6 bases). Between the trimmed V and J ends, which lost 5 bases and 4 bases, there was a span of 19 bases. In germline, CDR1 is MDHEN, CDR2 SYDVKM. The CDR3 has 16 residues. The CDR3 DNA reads TGTGCCAGCAGTCCCCAGCGGACTTCGGGGGCAGATACGCAGTATTTT. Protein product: CASSPQRTSGADTQYF. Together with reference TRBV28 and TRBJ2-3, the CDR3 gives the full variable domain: DVKVTQSSRYLVKRTGEKVFLECVQDMDHENMFWYRQDPGLGLRLIYFSYDVKMKEKGDIPEGYSVSREKKERFSLILESASTNQTSMYLCASSPQRTSGADTQYFGPGTRLTVL.

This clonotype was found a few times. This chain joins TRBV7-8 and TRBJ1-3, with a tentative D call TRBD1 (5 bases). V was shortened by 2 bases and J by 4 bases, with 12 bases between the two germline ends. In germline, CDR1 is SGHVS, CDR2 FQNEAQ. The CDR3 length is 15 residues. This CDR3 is CASSLIGGTGNTIYF. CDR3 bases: TGTGCCAGCAGCTTAATAGGAGGGACGGGAAACACCATATATTTT. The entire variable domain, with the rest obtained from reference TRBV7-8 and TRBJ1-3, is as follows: GAGVSQSPRYKVAKRGQDVALRCDPISGHVSLFWYQQALGQGPEFLTYFQNEAQLDKSGLPSDRFFAERPEGSVSTLKIQRTQQEDSAVYLCASSLIGGTGNTIYFGEGSWLTVV.

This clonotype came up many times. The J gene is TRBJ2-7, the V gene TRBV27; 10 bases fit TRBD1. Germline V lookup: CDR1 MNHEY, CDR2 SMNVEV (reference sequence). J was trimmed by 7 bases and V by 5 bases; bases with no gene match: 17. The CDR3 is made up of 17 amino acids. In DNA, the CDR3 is TGTGCCAGCAGTCTCGGTGTCCGGGACAGGGGAGTAAGAGAGCAGTACTTC. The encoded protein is CASSLGVRDRGVREQYF.

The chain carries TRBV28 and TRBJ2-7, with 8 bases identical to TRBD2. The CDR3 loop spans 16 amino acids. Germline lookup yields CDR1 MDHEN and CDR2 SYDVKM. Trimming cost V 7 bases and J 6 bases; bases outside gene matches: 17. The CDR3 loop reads CASTTLAGLVVGEQYF. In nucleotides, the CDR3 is TGTGCCAGCACGACTCTTGCGGGACTAGTCGTCGGCGAGCAGTACTTC.

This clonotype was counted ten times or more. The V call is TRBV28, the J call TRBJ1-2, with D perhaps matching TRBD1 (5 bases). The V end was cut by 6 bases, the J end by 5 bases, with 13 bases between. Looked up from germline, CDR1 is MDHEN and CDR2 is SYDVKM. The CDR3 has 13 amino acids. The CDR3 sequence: CASSHGTDYGYTF. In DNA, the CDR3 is TGTGCCAGCAGCCATGGGACTGATTATGGCTACACCTTC.

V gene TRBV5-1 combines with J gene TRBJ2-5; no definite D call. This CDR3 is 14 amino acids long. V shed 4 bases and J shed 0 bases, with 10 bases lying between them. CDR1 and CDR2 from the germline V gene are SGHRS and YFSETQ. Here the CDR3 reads CASSPGQHQETQYF. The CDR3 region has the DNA TGCGCCAGCAGCCCCGGGCAGCACCAAGAGACCCAGTACTTC.

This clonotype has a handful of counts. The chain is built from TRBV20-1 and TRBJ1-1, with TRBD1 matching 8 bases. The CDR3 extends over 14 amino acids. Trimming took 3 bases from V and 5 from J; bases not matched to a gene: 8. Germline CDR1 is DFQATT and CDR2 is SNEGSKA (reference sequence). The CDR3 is CSASEAGGTTEAFF. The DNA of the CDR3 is TGCAGTGCTAGCGAGGCAGGGGGCACGACTGAAGCTTTCTTT.

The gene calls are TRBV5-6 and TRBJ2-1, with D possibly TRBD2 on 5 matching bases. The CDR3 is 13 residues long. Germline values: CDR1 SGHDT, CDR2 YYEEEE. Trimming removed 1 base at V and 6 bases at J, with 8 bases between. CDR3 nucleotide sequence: TGTGCCAGCAGCTTGCCCCGGGGCAATGAGCAGTTCTTC. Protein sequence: CASSLPRGNEQFF.

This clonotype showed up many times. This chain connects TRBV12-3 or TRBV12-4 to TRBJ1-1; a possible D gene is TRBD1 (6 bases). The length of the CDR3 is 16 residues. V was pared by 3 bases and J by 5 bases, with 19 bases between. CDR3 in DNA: TGTGCCAGCAGTTTCTCCCTAGGGGGAAAGAGGACTGAAGCTTTCTTT. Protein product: CASSFSLGGKRTEAFF.

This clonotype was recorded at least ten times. This chain's CDR3 is CASSPLPGHQPQHF. CDR3 sequence (DNA): TGCGCCAGCAGCCCTCTCCCGGGGCATCAGCCCCAGCATTTT. The chain joins TRBV4-1 to TRBJ1-5; D possibly corresponds to TRBD1 (5 bases). This CDR3 region has 14 residues. V shed 4 bases and J shed 5 bases, with 12 bases lying between them. Germline CDR1 reads MGHRA; CDR2 reads YSYEKL.

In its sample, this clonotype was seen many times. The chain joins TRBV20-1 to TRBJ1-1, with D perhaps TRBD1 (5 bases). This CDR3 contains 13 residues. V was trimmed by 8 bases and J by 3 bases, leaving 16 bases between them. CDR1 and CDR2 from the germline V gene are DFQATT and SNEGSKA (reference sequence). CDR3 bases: TGCAGTAATATCAGACAGCAAGACACTGAAGCTTTCTTT. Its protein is CSNIRQQDTEAFF.

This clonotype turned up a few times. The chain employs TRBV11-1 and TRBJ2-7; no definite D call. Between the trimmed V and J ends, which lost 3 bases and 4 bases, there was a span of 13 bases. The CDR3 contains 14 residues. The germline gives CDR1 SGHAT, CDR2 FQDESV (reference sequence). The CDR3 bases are TGTGCCAGCAGCTTTTCACAGTCTGATTACGAGCAGTACTTC. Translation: CASSFSQSDYEQYF.

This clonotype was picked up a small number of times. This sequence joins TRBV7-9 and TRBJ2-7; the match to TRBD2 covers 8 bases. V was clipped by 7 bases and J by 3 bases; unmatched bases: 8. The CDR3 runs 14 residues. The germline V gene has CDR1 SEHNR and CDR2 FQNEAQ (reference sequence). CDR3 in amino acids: CASTPRAGDYEQYF. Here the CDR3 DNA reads TGTGCCAGCACCCCGCGAGCGGGAGACTACGAGCAGTACTTC.

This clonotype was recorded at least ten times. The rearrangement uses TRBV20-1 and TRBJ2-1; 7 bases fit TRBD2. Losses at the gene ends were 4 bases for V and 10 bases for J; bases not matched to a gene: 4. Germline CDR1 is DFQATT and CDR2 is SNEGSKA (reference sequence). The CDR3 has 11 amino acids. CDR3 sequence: CSATPGLEQFF. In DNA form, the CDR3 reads TGCAGTGCTACCCCGGGACTAGAGCAGTTCTTC.

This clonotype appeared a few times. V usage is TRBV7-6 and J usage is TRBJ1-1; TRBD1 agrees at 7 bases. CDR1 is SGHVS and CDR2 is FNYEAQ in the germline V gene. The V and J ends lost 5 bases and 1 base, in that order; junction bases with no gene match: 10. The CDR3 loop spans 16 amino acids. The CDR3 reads CASSPQGERANTEAFF. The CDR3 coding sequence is TGTGCCAGCAGCCCGCAGGGGGAGCGGGCGAACACTGAAGCTTTCTTT.